This T cell receptor beta chain was profiled in a study of follicular helper T cells after annual influenza vaccination. For the study at large: Blood was drawn on days 0, 7 and 28 after vaccination.

Specified time point: 2014-2015 season, pre-vaccination. Notes on this clone: What it binds is not known.

Trimming stripped 4 bases from V and 1 base from J, with 15 bases between. The CDR3 has 15 amino acids. Germline V lookup: CDR1 SQVTM, CDR2 ANQGSEA. Study-level results: Day 7 ICOS+CD38+ clones were most often found later in ICOS-CD38- cTfh cells. Recurrent ICOS+CD38+ cTfh clonotypes included tetramer and AIM influenza-specific ones.

Generated by immunoSEQ multiplex PCR, the TCRdb table keeps only in-frame clones and is missing some. The repertoire has about 10,000 clones, approximately 77% of them found once; the top ten carry under 0.95%. The gene calls are TRBV29-1 and TRBJ2-3; D is perhaps TRBD1 (5 bases). Specimen: CXCR5- memory CD4+ T cells sorted from blood, collected on the day of influenza vaccination. The origin of this receptor is an adult who received the influenza vaccine. The CDR3 DNA reads TGCAGCGTTGGGTATCAGGGCCTTGGCACAGATACGCAGTATTTT. Amino acid sequence: CSVGYQGLGTDTQYF.